This T cell receptor (beta chain) was captured in a study of OX40 agonist ivuxolimab in advanced cancers. In the study overall: Patients received intravenous ivuxolimab every 2 weeks at 0.01 to 10 mg/kg. Dose-escalation patients' cancers were hepatocellular carcinoma, melanoma, renal cell or head and neck cancer. The study's findings and limits: The mean number of expanded clones was higher in CD8+ T cells than in CD4+.

The CDR3 sequence is 14 residues long. Between the trimmed V and J ends, which lost 5 bases and 4 bases, there was a span of 13 bases. Germline CDR1 and CDR2: SGHTA and FQGNSA. Patients who had autoimmune disease history or got systemic immunosuppression were left out. Points on this clone: Its antigen is currently unknown.

Sequencing was performed with immunoSEQ multiplex PCR; in TCRdb, only in-frame clones are kept and a portion is missing. The data show tens of thousands of clones, over 80% seen once. The sequence came from an adult with an advanced solid tumor such as melanoma, head and neck, liver or kidney cancer. The material was CD4+ or CD8+ T cells sorted from blood, obtained in a trial of the OX40 agonist ivuxolimab. J is TRBJ2-3 and V is TRBV7-2, with D unresolved. This CDR3 reads CASSKTLGPDTQYF. The DNA of the CDR3 is TGTGCCAGCAGCAAAACCCTAGGTCCAGATACGCAGTATTTT.